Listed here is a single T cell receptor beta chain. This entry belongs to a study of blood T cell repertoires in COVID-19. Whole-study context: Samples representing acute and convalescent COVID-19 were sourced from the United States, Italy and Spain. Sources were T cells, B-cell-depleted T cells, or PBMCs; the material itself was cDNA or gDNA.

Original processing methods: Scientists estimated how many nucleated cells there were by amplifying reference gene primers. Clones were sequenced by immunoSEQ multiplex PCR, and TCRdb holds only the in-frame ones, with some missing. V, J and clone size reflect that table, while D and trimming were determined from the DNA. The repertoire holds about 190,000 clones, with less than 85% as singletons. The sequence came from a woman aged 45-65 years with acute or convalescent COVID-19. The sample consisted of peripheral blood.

CDR3 in amino acids: CASSLELAGGKNEQFF. CDR3 nucleotide sequence: TGTGCCAGCAGCTTAGAACTAGCGGGGGGTAAAAATGAGCAGTTCTTC. J is TRBJ2-1 and V is TRBV11-2, with 12 bases that match TRBD2. The germline gives CDR1 SGHAT, CDR2 FQNNGV. The CDR3 extends over 16 amino acids. Trimming at V came to 0 bases and at J to 7 bases, leaving 4 bases not matched to a gene. The variable domain in full, completed from reference TRBV11-2 and TRBJ2-1, reads EAGVAQSPRYKIIEKRQSVAFWCNPISGHATLYWYQQILGQGPKLLIQFQNNGVVDDSQLPKDRFSAERLKGVDSTLKIQPAKLEDSAVYLCASSLELAGGKNEQFFGPGTRLTVL.